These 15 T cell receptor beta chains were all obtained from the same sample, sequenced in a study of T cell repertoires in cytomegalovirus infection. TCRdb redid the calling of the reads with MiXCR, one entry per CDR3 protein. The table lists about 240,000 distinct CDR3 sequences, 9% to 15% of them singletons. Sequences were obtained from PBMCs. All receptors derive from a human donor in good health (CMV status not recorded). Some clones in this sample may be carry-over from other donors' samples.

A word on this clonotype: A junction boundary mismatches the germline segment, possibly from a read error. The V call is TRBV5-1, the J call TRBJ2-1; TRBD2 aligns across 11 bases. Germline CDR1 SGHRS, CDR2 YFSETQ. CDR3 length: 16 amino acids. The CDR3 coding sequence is TGCACCAGCAGCCACATAGCGGGGGGGTTCGGCAATGAGCAGTTCTTC. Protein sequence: CTSSHIAGGFGNEQFF.

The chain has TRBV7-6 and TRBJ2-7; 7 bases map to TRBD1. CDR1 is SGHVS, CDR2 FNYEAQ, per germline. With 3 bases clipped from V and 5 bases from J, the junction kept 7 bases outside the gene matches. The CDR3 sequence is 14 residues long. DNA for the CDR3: TGTGCCAGCAGCTTCCAGGGGGAATGGGACGAGCAGTACTTC. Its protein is CASSFQGEWDEQYF.

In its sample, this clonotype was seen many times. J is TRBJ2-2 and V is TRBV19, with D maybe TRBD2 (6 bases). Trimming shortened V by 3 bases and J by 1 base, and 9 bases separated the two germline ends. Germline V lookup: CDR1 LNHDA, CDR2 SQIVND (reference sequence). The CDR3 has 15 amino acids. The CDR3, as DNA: TGTGCCAGTAGTATTCAAGCGGGGAACACCGGGGAGCTGTTTTTT. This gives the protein CASSIQAGNTGELFF.

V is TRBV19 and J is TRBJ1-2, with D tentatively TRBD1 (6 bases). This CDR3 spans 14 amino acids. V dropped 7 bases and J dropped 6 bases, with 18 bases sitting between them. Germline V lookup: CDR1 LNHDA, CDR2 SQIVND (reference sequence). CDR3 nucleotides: TGTGCCAGTATGGCCGGACAGAAAACGGATGGCTACACCTTC. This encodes CASMAGQKTDGYTF.

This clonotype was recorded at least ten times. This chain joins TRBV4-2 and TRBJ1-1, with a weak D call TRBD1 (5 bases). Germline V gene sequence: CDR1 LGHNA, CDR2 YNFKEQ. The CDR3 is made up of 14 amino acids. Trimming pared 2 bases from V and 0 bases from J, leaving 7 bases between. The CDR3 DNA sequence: TGTGCCAGCAGCCAACGGGGACTGAACACTGAAGCTTTCTTT. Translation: CASSQRGLNTEAFF.

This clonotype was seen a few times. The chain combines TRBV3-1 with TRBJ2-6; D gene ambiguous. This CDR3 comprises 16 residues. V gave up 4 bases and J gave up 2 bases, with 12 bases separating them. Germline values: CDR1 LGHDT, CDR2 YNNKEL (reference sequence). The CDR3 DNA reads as TGTGCCAGCAGCCCCCATGGAAATCCTGGGGCCAACGTCCTGACTTTC. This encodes CASSPHGNPGANVLTF.

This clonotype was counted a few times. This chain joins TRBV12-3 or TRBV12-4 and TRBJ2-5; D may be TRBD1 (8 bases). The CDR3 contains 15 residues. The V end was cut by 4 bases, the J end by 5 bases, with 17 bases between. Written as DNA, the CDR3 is TGTGCCAGCAGTTCACTCGGACAGGGAGGGGAGACCCAGTACTTC. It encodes CASSSLGQGGETQYF.

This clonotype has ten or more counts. CDR3 residues: CASSPGRGQEKLFF. The CDR3, as DNA: TGTGCCAGCAGCCCGGGAAGGGGACAGGAAAAACTGTTTTTT. The rearrangement links TRBV7-2 to TRBJ1-4, with 7 nucleotides matching TRBD1. The CDR3 extends over 14 amino acids. Germline CDR1 SGHTA, CDR2 FQGNSA. V lost 5 bases to trimming and J lost 8 bases; unmatched junction nucleotides: 8.

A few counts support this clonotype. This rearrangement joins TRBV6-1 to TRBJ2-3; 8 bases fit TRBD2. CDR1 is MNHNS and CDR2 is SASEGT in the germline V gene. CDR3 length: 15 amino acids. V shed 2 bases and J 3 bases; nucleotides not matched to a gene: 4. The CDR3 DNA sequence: TGTGCCAGCAGTGAACGGAGCGGGAGAACAGATACGCAGTATTTT. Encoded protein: CASSERSGRTDTQYF.

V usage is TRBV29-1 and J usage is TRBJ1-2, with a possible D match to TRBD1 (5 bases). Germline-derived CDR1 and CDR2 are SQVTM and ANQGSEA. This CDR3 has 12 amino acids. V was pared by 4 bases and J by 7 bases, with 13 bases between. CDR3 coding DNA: TGCAGCGTTGGGGAGGGGCAAGGTGGCTACACCTTC. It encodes CSVGEGQGGYTF. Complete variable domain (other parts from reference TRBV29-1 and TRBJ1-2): SAVISQKPSRDICQRGTSLTIQCQVDSQVTMMFWYRQQPGQSLTLIATANQGSEATYESGFVIDKFPISRPNLTFSTLTVSNMSPEDSSIYLCSVGEGQGGYTFGSGTRLTVV.

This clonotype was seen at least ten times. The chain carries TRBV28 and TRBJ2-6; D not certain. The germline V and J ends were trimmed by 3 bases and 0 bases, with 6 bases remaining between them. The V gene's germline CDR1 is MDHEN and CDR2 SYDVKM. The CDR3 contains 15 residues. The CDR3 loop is CASSFTLSGANVLTF. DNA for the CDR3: TGTGCCAGCAGTTTCACCCTCTCTGGGGCCAACGTCCTGACTTTC.

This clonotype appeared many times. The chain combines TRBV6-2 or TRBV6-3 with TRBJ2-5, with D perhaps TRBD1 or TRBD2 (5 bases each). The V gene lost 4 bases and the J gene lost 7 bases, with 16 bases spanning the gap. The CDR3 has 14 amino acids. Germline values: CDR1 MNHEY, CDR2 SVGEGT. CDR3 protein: CASSLPGRAGTQYF. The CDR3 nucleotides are TGTGCCAGCAGTTTGCCGGGACGGGCCGGGACCCAGTACTTC.

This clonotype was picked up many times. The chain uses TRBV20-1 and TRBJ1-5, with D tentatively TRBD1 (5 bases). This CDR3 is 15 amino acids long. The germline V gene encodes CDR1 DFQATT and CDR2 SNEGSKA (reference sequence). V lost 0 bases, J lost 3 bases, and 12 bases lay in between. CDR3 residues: CSARERWGYNQPQHF. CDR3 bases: TGCAGTGCTAGAGAAAGGTGGGGGTACAATCAGCCCCAGCATTTT.

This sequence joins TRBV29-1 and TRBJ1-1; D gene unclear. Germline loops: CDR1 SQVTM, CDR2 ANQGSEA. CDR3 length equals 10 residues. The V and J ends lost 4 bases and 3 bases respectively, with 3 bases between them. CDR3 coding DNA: TGCAGCGTTGGAGACACTGAAGCTTTCTTT. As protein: CSVGDTEAFF. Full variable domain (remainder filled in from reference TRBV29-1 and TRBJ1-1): SAVISQKPSRDICQRGTSLTIQCQVDSQVTMMFWYRQQPGQSLTLIATANQGSEATYESGFVIDKFPISRPNLTFSTLTVSNMSPEDSSIYLCSVGDTEAFFGQGTRLTVV.

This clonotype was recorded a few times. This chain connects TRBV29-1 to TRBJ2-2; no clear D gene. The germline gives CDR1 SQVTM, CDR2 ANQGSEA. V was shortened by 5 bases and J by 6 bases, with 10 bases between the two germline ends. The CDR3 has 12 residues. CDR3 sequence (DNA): TGCAGCGTTCAGCGCTCCGCCGGGGAGCTGTTTTTT. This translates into CSVQRSAGELFF.